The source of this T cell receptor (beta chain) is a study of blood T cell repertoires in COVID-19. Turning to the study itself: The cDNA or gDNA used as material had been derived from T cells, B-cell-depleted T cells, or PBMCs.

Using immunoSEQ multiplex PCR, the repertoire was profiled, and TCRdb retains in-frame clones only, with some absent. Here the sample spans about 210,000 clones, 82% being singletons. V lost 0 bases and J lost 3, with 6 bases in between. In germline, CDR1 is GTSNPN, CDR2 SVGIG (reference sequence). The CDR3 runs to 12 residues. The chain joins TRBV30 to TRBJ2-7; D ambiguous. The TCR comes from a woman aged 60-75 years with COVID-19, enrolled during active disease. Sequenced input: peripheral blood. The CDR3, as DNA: TGTGCCTGGAGTGTACGGGTCTACGAGCAGTACTTC. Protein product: CAWSVRVYEQYF.